Presented here are 30 T cell receptor beta chains from one specimen sequenced in a study of T cells in localized non-small cell lung cancer. Generated by immunoSEQ multiplex PCR, the TCRdb table keeps only in-frame clones and is missing some. The sample shows some 29,000 clones, about 90% of them seen only once. The starting material was peripheral blood, obtained before any cancer treatment. The receptors were gathered from a woman aged 18 to 55 with stage I lung adenocarcinoma.

This rearrangement joins TRBV30 to TRBJ2-1; tentative D call: TRBD2 (5 bases). With 3 bases removed from V and 7 bases from J, the gap between germline ends came to 19 bases. CDR1 is GTSNPN, CDR2 SVGIG, per germline (reference sequence). CDR3 length: 15 amino acids. CDR3 nucleotides: TGTGCCTGGAGCCGAAAGGACTGGCGTTCTAATGAGCAGTTCTTC. It is translated as CAWSRKDWRSNEQFF.

The gene calls are TRBV30 and TRBJ2-7, with 13 bases lining up with TRBD2. The CDR3 is made up of 17 amino acids. Germline V CDR1 and CDR2: GTSNPN, SVGIG (reference sequence). Germline trimming cut 2 bases from V and 0 bases from J; bases unmatched to any gene: 7. CDR3 region: CAWSKTSGRPSSYEQYF. CDR3 in DNA: TGTGCCTGGAGTAAGACTAGCGGGAGGCCAAGCTCCTACGAGCAGTACTTC.

J is TRBJ2-1 and V is TRBV7-9; TRBD2 agrees at 11 bases. V was pared by 4 bases and J by 6 bases, with 8 bases of the junction left unmatched. Germline-derived CDR1 and CDR2 are SEHNR and FQNEAQ (reference sequence). This CDR3 spans 16 amino acids. The CDR3 sequence: CASSSPGLAEINEQFF. The CDR3 nucleotides are TGTGCCAGCAGCTCTCCGGGACTAGCGGAAATCAATGAGCAGTTCTTC.

The chain is built from TRBV28 and TRBJ1-4, with D tentatively TRBD1 (6 bases). V was trimmed by 5 bases and J by 7 bases, leaving 17 bases between them. This CDR3 is built from 15 residues. CDR1 and CDR2 (germline): MDHEN, SYDVKM. The CDR3 DNA follows: TGTGCCAGCAGTGGCCGGACAGCGACGAGTGAAAAACTGTTTTTT. Its translation is CASSGRTATSEKLFF. The full variable domain, its missing parts supplied by reference TRBV28 and TRBJ1-4, is DVKVTQSSRYLVKRTGEKVFLECVQDMDHENMFWYRQDPGLGLRLIYFSYDVKMKEKGDIPEGYSVSREKKERFSLILESASTNQTSMYLCASSGRTATSEKLFFGSGTQLSVL.

This chain joins TRBV30 and TRBJ1-3; the D is unclear. Germline V lookup: CDR1 GTSNPN, CDR2 SVGIG (reference sequence). Trimming cost V 1 base and J 5 bases, with 12 bases left between them. The CDR3 loop spans 14 amino acids. The CDR3 DNA is TGTGCCTGGAGTGCATACGGGCAGAGAAACACCATATATTTT. This gives the protein CAWSAYGQRNTIYF.

This chain links TRBV6-5 with TRBJ2-7; 10 bases align to TRBD2. Germline CDR1 is MNHEY and CDR2 is SVGAGI. The CDR3 totals 16 residues. Trimming took 2 bases from V and 3 from J; bases not matched to a gene: 7. CDR3: CASSYGLAGENYEQYF. The DNA for the CDR3 is TGTGCCAGCAGTTACGGGCTAGCGGGAGAAAACTACGAGCAGTACTTC.

The rearrangement uses TRBV19 and TRBJ1-5; D not resolved. The CDR3 contains 14 residues. Trimming took 9 bases from V and 3 from J, leaving 15 bases between them. Germline V gene data show CDR1 as LNHDA and CDR2 as SQIVND (reference sequence). Here the CDR3 reads CASSWKQINQPQHF. The CDR3 DNA reads TGTGCCAGCAGTTGGAAACAGATCAATCAGCCCCAGCATTTT.

The chain recombines TRBV2 with TRBJ2-7, with D hard to call. The CDR3 extends over 13 amino acids. Germline V gene sequence: CDR1 SNHLY, CDR2 FYNNEI. Trimming removed 4 bases at V and 1 base at J, with 8 bases between. CDR3 sequence (DNA): TGTGCCAGCAGTGTCATACAGTCCTACGAGCAGTACTTC. This codes for CASSVIQSYEQYF.

The chain links TRBV28 to TRBJ2-5; 11 positions match TRBD1. J lost 4 bases, V lost 4 bases, and 11 bases had no gene match. The V gene's germline CDR1 is MDHEN and CDR2 SYDVKM. CDR3 length: 17 amino acids. The CDR3 DNA reads TGTGCCAGCAGTTCCCCACCACGGGACAGGGGGGTAGAGACCCAGTACTTC. Its translation: CASSSPPRDRGVETQYF.

The sample holds one count of this clone. The chain employs TRBV4-1 and TRBJ2-1; 10 bases match TRBD2. CDR1 and CDR2 (germline): MGHRA, YSYEKL. The CDR3 spans 15 residues. V lost 4 bases and J lost 4; bases outside the gene matches: 4. The CDR3 is CASSRNSGRYNEQFF. DNA for the CDR3: TGCGCCAGCAGCCGTAATAGCGGGAGGTACAATGAGCAGTTCTTC.

V and J are TRBV15 and TRBJ2-4; 10 positions match TRBD2. J was trimmed by 2 bases and V by 1 base; bases with no gene match: 2. The germline CDR1 and CDR2 sequences are LNHNV and YYDKDF (reference sequence). CDR3 size: 16 residues. The chain's CDR3 is CATSRGTSGPKNIQYF. CDR3 sequence (DNA): TGTGCCACCAGCAGAGGGACTAGCGGTCCCAAAAACATTCAGTACTTC.

The chain uses TRBV7-9 and TRBJ1-1; D uncertain. The V end was cut by 4 bases, the J end by 10 bases, with 13 bases between. Germline CDR1 is SEHNR and CDR2 is FQNEAQ (reference sequence). The CDR3 runs 12 residues. The CDR3 sequence: CASSYGPSGAFF. CDR3 sequence (DNA): TGTGCCAGCAGCTATGGCCCCTCTGGAGCTTTCTTT. The variable domain in full, completed from reference TRBV7-9 and TRBJ1-1, reads DTGVSQNPRHKITKRGQNVTFRCDPISEHNRLYWYRQTLGQGPEFLTYFQNEAQLEKSRLLSDRFSAERPKGSFSTLEIQRTEQGDSAMYLCASSYGPSGAFFGQGTRLTVV.

The chain employs TRBV12-5 and TRBJ2-1, with 10 bases identical to TRBD2. J gave up 4 bases and V 5 bases, and 14 bases lay outside the gene matches. The CDR3 runs 18 residues. The germline gives CDR1 LGHNT, CDR2 FRNRAP. Written as DNA, the CDR3 is TGTGCTAGTGGTAACCCACGGGGAGCGGGAGGGGGGTACAATGAGCAGTTCTTC. Translating it yields CASGNPRGAGGGYNEQFF.

The chain has TRBV9 and TRBJ1-4; D is unclear. Germline V gene lookup returns CDR1 SGDLS and CDR2 YYNGEE. V shed 0 bases and J shed 1 base, with 7 bases lying between them. There are 15 residues in the CDR3. The CDR3 DNA is TGTGCCAGCAGCGTAGGCGGGAGAACTAATGAAAAACTGTTTTTT. This translates into CASSVGGRTNEKLFF.

This clone is a singleton in its sample. The CDR3 region is CASSIDLYRGRGRYEQYF. The CDR3 DNA reads TGTGCCAGTAGTATAGATTTATATCGGGGCAGGGGGCGTTACGAGCAGTACTTC. J is TRBJ2-7 and V is TRBV19; the match to TRBD1 covers 8 bases. In germline, CDR1 is LNHDA, CDR2 SQIVND (reference sequence). CDR3 length equals 18 residues. J lost 4 bases, V lost 0 bases, and 14 bases had no gene match. The full variable domain, its missing parts supplied by reference TRBV19 and TRBJ2-7, is DGGITQSPKYLFRKEGQNVTLSCEQNLNHDAMYWYRQDPGQGLRLIYYSQIVNDFQKGDIAEGYSVSREKKESFPLTVTSAQKNPTAFYLCASSIDLYRGRGRYEQYFGPGTRLTVT.

This chain's CDR3 is CASVGRGHSYNEQFF. The CDR3 DNA reads as TGTGCCAGCGTGGGGAGGGGGCACTCCTACAATGAGCAGTTCTTC. The chain employs TRBV2 and TRBJ2-1; the D gene could be TRBD1 or TRBD2 (7 bases each). The V gene's germline CDR1 is SNHLY and CDR2 FYNNEI. V was pared by 8 bases and J by 0 bases, with 14 bases between. CDR3 length: 15 amino acids.

The J gene is TRBJ2-6, the V gene TRBV13; TRBD1 matches at 7 bases. The germline V gene encodes CDR1 PRHDT and CDR2 FYEKMQ (reference sequence). This CDR3 comprises 18 residues. With V trimmed by 3 bases and J by 0 bases, 8 bases remained unmatched. The CDR3 reads CASSFMGQYDSGANVLTF. CDR3 in DNA: TGTGCCAGCAGCTTTATGGGACAGTACGACTCTGGGGCCAACGTCCTGACTTTC. Full variable domain (remainder filled in from reference TRBV13 and TRBJ2-6): AAGVIQSPRHLIKEKRETATLKCYPIPRHDTVYWYQQGPGQDPQFLISFYEKMQSDKGSIPDRFSAQQFSDYHSELNMSSLELGDSALYFCASSFMGQYDSGANVLTFGAGSRLTVL.

The chain employs TRBV5-4 and TRBJ2-1, with D perhaps matching TRBD2 (6 bases). The CDR3 spans 15 residues. CDR1 is SGHNT, CDR2 YYREEE, per germline (reference sequence). Trimming removed 0 bases from V and 0 bases from J, with 7 bases in between. CDR3: CASSLDGSSYNEQFF. The CDR3 DNA reads as TGTGCCAGCAGCTTGGACGGGAGCTCCTACAATGAGCAGTTCTTC.

This rearrangement joins TRBV14 to TRBJ2-3; 7 bases line up with TRBD2. V trimming: 5 bases; J trimming: 9 bases; junction bases outside the gene matches: 8. The germline CDR1 and CDR2 sequences are SGHDN and FVKESK. The CDR3 has 13 residues. DNA of the CDR3: TGTGCCAGCAGCTGGGGAGGGGAGCGGACGCAGTATTTT. Its protein product is CASSWGGERTQYF.

The gene calls are TRBV7-2 and TRBJ1-2; 8 bases match TRBD1. The V gene's germline CDR1 is SGHTA and CDR2 FQGNSA. CDR3 size: 16 residues. V dropped 1 base and J dropped 5; count of bases not matched to a gene: 9. CDR3 protein: CASSLDSSGGAYGYTF. The CDR3 DNA reads TGTGCCAGCAGCTTAGATTCCTCAGGGGGCGCGTATGGCTACACCTTC.

This chain connects TRBV19 to TRBJ1-1; no clear D. This CDR3 region has 14 residues. Germline CDR1 is LNHDA and CDR2 is SQIVND (reference sequence). Trimming left V 2 bases short and J 7 bases short, with 14 bases between. CDR3 in amino acids: CASSIREKRDEAFF. CDR3 nucleotides: TGTGCCAGTAGTATAAGAGAGAAGCGAGATGAAGCTTTCTTT.

This rearrangement joins TRBV4-2 to TRBJ2-3; D perhaps matches TRBD1 (6 bases). The CDR3 length is 16 residues. Per the germline V gene, CDR1 is LGHNA and CDR2 is YNFKEQ. Deletions cut 5 bases from V and 3 bases from J, with 18 bases between. CDR3 DNA: TGTGCCAGCAGCAAAAATCTCCAGGGGCTGACAGATACGCAGTATTTT. Residues: CASSKNLQGLTDTQYF.

This chain connects TRBV28 to TRBJ2-7; D unresolved. Germline values: CDR1 MDHEN, CDR2 SYDVKM. V was shortened by 2 bases and J by 5 bases, with 13 bases between the two germline ends. CDR3 length equals 14 residues. For the CDR3, the DNA is TGTGCCAGCAGTTTAAGAGAAAGGGTCGACGAGCAGTACTTC. As protein: CASSLRERVDEQYF.

This chain uses TRBV4-1 with TRBJ2-7, with 12 bases aligning to TRBD2. Germline V CDR1 and CDR2: MGHRA, YSYEKL. The length of the CDR3 is 17 residues. V lost 1 base and J lost 6; bases outside the gene matches: 10. CDR3 sequence: CASSQAGLAGPRGEQYF. For the CDR3, the DNA is TGCGCCAGCAGCCAAGCGGGACTAGCGGGCCCGAGGGGCGAGCAGTACTTC.

This chain links TRBV14 with TRBJ2-7; no clear D gene. Germline V gene lookup returns CDR1 SGHDN and CDR2 FVKESK. V was shortened by 3 bases and J by 2 bases, with 5 bases between the two germline ends. This CDR3 is built from 12 residues. This CDR3 reads CASSHYTYEQYF. The CDR3 DNA reads as TGTGCCAGCAGCCACTATACCTACGAGCAGTACTTC.

The chain joins TRBV6-6 to TRBJ1-6; no reliable D call. This CDR3 is 14 amino acids long. Germline V gene sequence: CDR1 MNHNY, CDR2 SVGAGI (reference sequence). Trimming shortened V by 0 bases and J by 10 bases, and 10 bases separated the two germline ends. The CDR3 bases are TGTGCCAGCAGTTACTCGTCTGGTCAGTCACCCCTCCACTTT. Protein product: CASSYSSGQSPLHF.

The V and J genes are TRBV5-5 and TRBJ2-2, with D hard to call. Trimming left V 0 bases short and J 1 base short, with 10 bases between. Germline V gene data show CDR1 as SGHKS and CDR2 as YYEKEE (reference sequence). This CDR3 has 16 amino acids. CDR3 nucleotides: TGTGCCAGCAGCTTGGAGAGGTATCAGAACACCGGGGAGCTGTTTTTT. Encoded protein: CASSLERYQNTGELFF.

This clone was picked up one time. The rearrangement joins TRBV5-5 to TRBJ2-7; D gene unclear. V was clipped by 3 bases and J by 3 bases, with 10 bases between them. Germline values: CDR1 SGHKS, CDR2 YYEKEE (reference sequence). CDR3 length equals 13 residues. As DNA, the CDR3 is TGTGCCAGCAGCTATGAGACACTCTACGAGCAGTACTTC. It is translated as CASSYETLYEQYF.

This chain uses TRBV2 with TRBJ1-4; D is possibly TRBD1 (5 bases). The CDR3 length is 13 residues. The germline gives CDR1 SNHLY, CDR2 FYNNEI. V lost 9 bases and J lost 4, with 12 bases in between. The CDR3 loop is CASRDSLNEKLFF. For the CDR3, the DNA is TGTGCCAGTCGGGACTCTCTTAATGAAAAACTGTTTTTT. Full variable domain (outside the CDR3, taken from reference TRBV2 and TRBJ1-4): EPEVTQTPSHQVTQMGQEVILRCVPISNHLYFYWYRQILGQKVEFLVSFYNNEISEKSEIFDDQFSVERPDGSNFTLKIRSTKLEDSAMYFCASRDSLNEKLFFGSGTQLSVL.

This clone has only one observation. This chain connects TRBV27 to TRBJ2-3; D is possibly TRBD2 (5 bases). V shed 2 bases and J shed 2 bases, with 11 bases lying between them. The CDR3 has 15 residues. Germline CDR1 is MNHEY and CDR2 is SMNVEV (reference sequence). CDR3 in amino acids: CASSLNGLATDTQYF. The CDR3 DNA is TGTGCCAGCAGTTTAAACGGACTGGCCACAGATACGCAGTATTTT.